This T cell receptor (beta chain) emerged from a study of identifying expanded T cells in peripheral blood. The study, taken as a whole, reports: About 1.2 clones differed between technical replicates, versus about 15 and 19 over time. Variance in clone template counts between two-week samples significantly increased with total template count across all healthy donors.

Clones were read by immunoSEQ multiplex PCR, and TCRdb kept only the in-frame ones, dropping some. Seen here are 70,000 or so clones, 75% to 90% observed once, and the top ten hold 3% to 3.5%. Regarding this clone: Its antigen is unknown.

Collection occurred without any documented infections or immune events in donors. The sequence derives from a person aged 18-70 years in good health. Sequenced: blood.

CDR3 protein: CASSYGQGACLGSNQPQHF. The CDR3 DNA reads as TGCGCCAGCAGCTACGGACAGGGGGCCTGTTTGGGGAGCAATCAGCCCCAGCATTTT. The V and J genes are TRBV23-1 and TRBJ1-5, with 11 bases matching TRBD1. TRBV23-1 is marked as an open reading frame, function uncertain. V lost 6 bases to trimming and J lost 1 base; unmatched junction nucleotides: 14. The CDR3 sequence is 19 residues long.